This TCR beta chain was sequenced in a study of human T cells and chemical hapten exposure. The wider study: Small discrepancies in pooled library volume mainly accounted for the varying TCR yields per sample.

Separate cDNA molecules received unique molecular identifiers, which the library attached to them. Per the original data handling: A typical sample had roughly 96,000 TCRs, with roughly 23,224 to 690,600 overall. TCRdb passed the 5' RACE reads through MiXCR, listing each CDR3 protein once. TCRdb, not the authors, supplied the V and J calls. Of about 80,000 distinct CDR3 sequences listed, 15% to 20% are singletons. Germline CDR1 and CDR2: DFQATT and SNEGSKA (reference sequence). The CDR3 runs to 13 residues. V was cut by 0 bases and J by 4 bases, with 9 bases left in between. Only a few counts were recorded for this clonotype. Its antigen is undetermined. Whole-study results and caveats: After DPC sensitization, TCRs above 1 in 1000 frequency showed no change.

Whole blood that had not been fractionated was the source of extracted total RNA. The receptor was isolated from a female donor in good health. This chain links TRBV20-1 with TRBJ1-2, with D maybe TRBD1 (6 bases). The CDR3 nucleotides read TGCAGTGCTAGAGAGATGGACAGCTATGGCTACACCTTC. Its protein is CSAREMDSYGYTF.